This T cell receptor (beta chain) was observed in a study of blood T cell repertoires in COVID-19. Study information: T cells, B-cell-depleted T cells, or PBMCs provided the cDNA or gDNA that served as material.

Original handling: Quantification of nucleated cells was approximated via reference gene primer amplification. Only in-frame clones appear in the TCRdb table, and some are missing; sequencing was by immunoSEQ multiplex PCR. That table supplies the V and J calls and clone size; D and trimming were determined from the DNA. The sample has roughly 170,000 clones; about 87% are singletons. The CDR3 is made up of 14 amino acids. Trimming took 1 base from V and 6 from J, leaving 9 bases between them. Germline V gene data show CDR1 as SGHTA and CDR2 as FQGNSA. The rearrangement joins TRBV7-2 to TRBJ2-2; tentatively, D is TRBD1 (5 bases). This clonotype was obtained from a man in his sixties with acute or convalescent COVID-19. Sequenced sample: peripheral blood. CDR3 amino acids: CASSLVSGPGELFF. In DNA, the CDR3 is TGTGCCAGCAGCTTAGTCTCAGGGCCCGGGGAGCTGTTTTTT.